This T cell receptor beta chain was captured by sequencing in a study of beta chain features in type 1 diabetes (dated by TCRdb to the late 2010s). In terms of the full investigation: No differences in mean age, gender distribution, total cell number or subset yield were found between patients and healthy donors. In the study, recently diagnosed type 1 diabetes patients and matched healthy donors were compared on the TCRB repertoires of their sorted circulating CD4+ T cell subsets. Regulatory and stem cell-like memory subsets were obtained from only 8 patients and roughly 8 healthy donors, while naive and central memory subsets were obtained from all 30 or so donors. A total of 90 million to 120 million sorted cells were examined across all samples, and a strong correlation was observed between cell number per subset and RNA yield.

In regard to this clone: The antigen this receptor binds is unknown. Base quality data are lacking; no much larger clone is found one base away.

From each donor, a single peripheral blood sample of about 110 mL on average was drawn into heparinised tubes. A BD FACSAria II and a panel including CD45RO, CCR7, CD25, CD127, CD95 and CD27 were used to sort naive, central memory, regulatory and stem cell-like memory CD4+ T cells. A purity above 98% was achieved for all sorted populations. PBMCs were separated immediately by Lymphoprep density gradient centrifugation and were stained directly, without being cultured. Samples were stained and sorted in pairs, with one healthy donor and one patient per experiment, so that batch effects were minimized. Broader findings and caveats from the paper: PCR might favor shorter templates, but patient and control samples were amplified and corrected together, so any skew would affect both groups equally. Patients with type 1 diabetes made fewer insertions and deleted more nucleotides at VDJ recombination sites, implying thymic rearrangement abnormalities. Because cDNA was sequenced instead of genomic DNA, highly expressing activated cells could be over-represented, though the groups showed no difference in activation or CD3 levels. Naive, central memory and regulatory TCRB repertoires appeared to be more alike among patients than among healthy donors. In all four CD4+ subsets, TCRB CDR3 length was moderately but significantly shorter in type 1 diabetes patients. Because small numbers of individuals were included in the HLA sub-analyses, any influence of HLA type on TCRB rearrangement was left unresolved.

The CDR3 holds 14 amino acids from the cysteine to the phenylalanine. Solely the CDR3 DNA is kept, with 42 bases framed from the first base. Trimming leaves V shorter by 5 bases and J shorter by 4 bases, with the junction holding 6 bases beyond the gene matches. The germline V gene (reference sequence) supplies CDR1 GTSNPN and CDR2 SVGIG. The High Capacity cDNA Reverse Transcription Kit was used to reverse transcribe all of the isolated RNA, meaning that expressed TCRB transcripts were what got sequenced. Naive, central memory and regulatory T cell samples underwent deep immunoSEQ sequencing, averaging about 3.3 million total reads per sample. Sorted cells were lysed in RLT buffer and RNA was extracted with DNase-treated RNeasy Micro or Mini kits, depending on cell number. Each cell subset was processed on its own to prevent cross-contamination, while patient and healthy donor samples were processed together. Using the immunoSEQ multiplex PCR, TCRB sequences were amplified from cDNA into 87-bp fragments spanning the CDR3 region. Sequencing of the amplicons was done on the Illumina HiSeq platform. In the paper's pipeline: PCR bias was computationally corrected using synthetic template baselines, reads within Hamming distance 2 were collapsed, and singletons that could not be merged were discarded. By aligning reads against IMGT, V, D and J genes, CDR3 length, and insertions or deletions at six rearrangement sites were assigned. Within each subset, clonotype counts were normalized to sorted cell number, after which true diversity and Gini coefficients were computed with the tcR R package. The overlap coefficient, calculated on TCRB nucleotide sequences, was used to quantify repertoire sharing. Out-of-frame TCRB sequences from naive cells were analyzed to stand in for the pre-selection repertoire. This immuneACCESS table, as held by TCRdb, lists in-frame sequences with V and J called but not all clones. Of the missing ones, under half trace to an unresolved V gene in checked studies; the others have no known cause. The D gene and trimming were derived from the DNA, and the V and J assignments and clone size from that table. This sample gives 280,000 or so clones in total; around 16% of them show up just once. The top ten clonotypes cover 0.015% to 0.019% of the sample.

The TCR comes from a man younger than 35 with type 1 diabetes. This chain is built from TRBV30 and TRBJ1-1, with 11 bases matching TRBD1. The sample was naive CD4+ T cells from blood. What this sample's cell subset or site label stands for: true naive CD4+ T cells. The nucleotide sequence reads as follows: TGTGCCTGGGAAGGGGGACAGGGGGTCACTGAAGCTTTCTTT. This is translated as CAWEGGQGVTEAFF. Extended through the reference TRBV30 and TRBJ1-1 proteins, this CDR3 yields the full variable domain: SQTIHQWPATLVQPVGSPLSLECTVEGTSNPNLYWYRQAAGRGLQLLFYSVGIGQISSEVPQNLSASRPQDRQFILSSKKLLLSDSGFYLCAWEGGQGVTEAFFGQGTRLTVV.